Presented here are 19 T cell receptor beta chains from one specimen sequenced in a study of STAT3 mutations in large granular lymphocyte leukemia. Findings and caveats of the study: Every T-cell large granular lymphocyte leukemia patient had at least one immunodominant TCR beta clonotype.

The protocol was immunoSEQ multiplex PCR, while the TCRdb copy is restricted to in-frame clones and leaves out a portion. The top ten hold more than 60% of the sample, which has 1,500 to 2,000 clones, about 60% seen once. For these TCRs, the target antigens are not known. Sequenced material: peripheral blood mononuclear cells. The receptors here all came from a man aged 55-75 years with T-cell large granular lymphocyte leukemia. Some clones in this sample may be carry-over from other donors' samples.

This CDR3 is CASRRDRGYEQYF. The CDR3 DNA sequence: TGCGCCAGCAGACGGGACAGGGGCTACGAGCAGTACTTC. This chain connects TRBV5-1 to TRBJ2-7; 10 bases fit TRBD1. CDR1 and CDR2 from the germline V gene are SGHRS and YFSETQ. V was clipped by 5 bases and J by 3 bases; unmatched bases: 2. The CDR3 consists of 13 residues.

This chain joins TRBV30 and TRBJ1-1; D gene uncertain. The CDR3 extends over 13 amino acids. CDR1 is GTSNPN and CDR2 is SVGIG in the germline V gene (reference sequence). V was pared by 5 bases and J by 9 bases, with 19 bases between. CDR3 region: CAWQVAALGKAFF. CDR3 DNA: TGTGCCTGGCAGGTTGCGGCTTTAGGGAAAGCTTTCTTT.

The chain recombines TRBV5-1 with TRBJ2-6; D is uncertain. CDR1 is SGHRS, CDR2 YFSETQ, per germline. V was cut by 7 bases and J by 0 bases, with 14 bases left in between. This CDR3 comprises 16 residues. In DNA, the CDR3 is TGCGCCAGCGGGCCCATCTTAAGCTCTGGGGCCAACGTCCTGACTTTC. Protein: CASGPILSSGANVLTF. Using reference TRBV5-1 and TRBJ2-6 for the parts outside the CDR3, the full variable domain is KAGVTQTPRYLIKTRGQQVTLSCSPISGHRSVSWYQQTPGQGLQFLFEYFSETQRNKGNFPGRFSGRQFSNSRSEMNVSTLELGDSALYLCASGPILSSGANVLTFGAGSRLTVL.

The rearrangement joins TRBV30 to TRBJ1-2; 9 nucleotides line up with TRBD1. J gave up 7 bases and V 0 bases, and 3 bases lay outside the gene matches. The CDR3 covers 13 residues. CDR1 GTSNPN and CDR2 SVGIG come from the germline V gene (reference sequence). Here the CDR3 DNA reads TGTGCCTGGAGTGTACAGGGGGCGCGTGGCTACACCTTC. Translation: CAWSVQGARGYTF.

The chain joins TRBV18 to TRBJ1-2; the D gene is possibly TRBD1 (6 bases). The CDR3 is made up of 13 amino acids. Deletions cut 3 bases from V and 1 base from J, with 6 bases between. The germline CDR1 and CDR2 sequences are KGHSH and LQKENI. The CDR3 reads CASSPDSNYGYTF. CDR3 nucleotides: TGTGCCAGCTCACCGGACAGTAACTATGGCTACACCTTC.

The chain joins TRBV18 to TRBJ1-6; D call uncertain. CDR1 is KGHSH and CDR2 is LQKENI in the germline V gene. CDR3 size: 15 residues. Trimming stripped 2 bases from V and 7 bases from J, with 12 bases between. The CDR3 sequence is CASSPLVPSNSPLHF. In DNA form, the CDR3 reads TGTGCCAGCTCACCATTGGTTCCGTCAAATTCACCCCTCCACTTT.

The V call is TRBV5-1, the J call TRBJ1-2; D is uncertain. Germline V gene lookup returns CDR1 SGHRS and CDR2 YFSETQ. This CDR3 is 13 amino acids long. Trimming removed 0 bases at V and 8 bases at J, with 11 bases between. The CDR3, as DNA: TGCGCCAGCAGCTTGGATGGTGGAGGGGGCTACACCTTC. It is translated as CASSLDGGGGYTF.

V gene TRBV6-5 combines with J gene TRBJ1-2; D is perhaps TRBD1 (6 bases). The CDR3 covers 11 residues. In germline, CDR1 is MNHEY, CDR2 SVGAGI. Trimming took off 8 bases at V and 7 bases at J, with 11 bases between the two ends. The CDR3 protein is CASGTLLGYTF. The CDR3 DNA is TGTGCCAGCGGGACACTGCTTGGCTACACCTTC.

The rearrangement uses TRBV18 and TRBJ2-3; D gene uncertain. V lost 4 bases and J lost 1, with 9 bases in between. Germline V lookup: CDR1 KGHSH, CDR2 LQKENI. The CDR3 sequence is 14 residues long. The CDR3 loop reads CASSLTGGTDTQYF. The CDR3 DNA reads TGTGCCAGCTCACTGACTGGGGGCACAGATACGCAGTATTTT.

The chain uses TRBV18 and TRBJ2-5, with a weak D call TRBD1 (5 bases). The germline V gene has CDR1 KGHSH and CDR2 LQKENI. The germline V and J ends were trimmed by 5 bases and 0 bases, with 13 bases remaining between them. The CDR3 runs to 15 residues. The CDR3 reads CASSIQGLYQETQYF. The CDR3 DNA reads TGTGCCAGCTCAATTCAGGGCCTGTACCAAGAGACCCAGTACTTC.

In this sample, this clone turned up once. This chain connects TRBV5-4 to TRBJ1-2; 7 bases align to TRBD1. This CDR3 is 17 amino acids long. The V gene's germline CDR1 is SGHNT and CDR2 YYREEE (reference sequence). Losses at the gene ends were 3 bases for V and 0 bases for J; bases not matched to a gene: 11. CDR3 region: CASSSKQGPRTNYGYTF. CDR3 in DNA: TGTGCCAGCAGCTCCAAACAGGGGCCGCGCACTAACTATGGCTACACCTTC.

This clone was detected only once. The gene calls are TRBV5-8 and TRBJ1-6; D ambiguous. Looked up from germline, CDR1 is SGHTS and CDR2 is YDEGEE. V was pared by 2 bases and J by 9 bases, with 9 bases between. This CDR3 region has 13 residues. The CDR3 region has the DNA TGTGCCAGCAGCTTATCCGGCGGTTCACCCCTCCACTTT. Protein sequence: CASSLSGGSPLHF.

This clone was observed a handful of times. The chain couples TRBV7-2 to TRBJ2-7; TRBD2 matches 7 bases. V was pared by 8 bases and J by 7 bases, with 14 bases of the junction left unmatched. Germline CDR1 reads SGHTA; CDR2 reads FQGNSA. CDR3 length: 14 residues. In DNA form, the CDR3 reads TGTGCCAGCGCCGAGCGGGGCTCGGGTTGGGAGCAGTACTTC. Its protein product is CASAERGSGWEQYF.

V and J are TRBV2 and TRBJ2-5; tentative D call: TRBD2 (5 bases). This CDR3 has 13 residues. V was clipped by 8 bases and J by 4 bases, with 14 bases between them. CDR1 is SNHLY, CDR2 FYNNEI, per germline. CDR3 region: CASCTSGSETQYF. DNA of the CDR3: TGTGCCAGCTGCACTTCGGGGTCAGAGACCCAGTACTTC.

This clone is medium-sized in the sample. The CDR3 loop reads CASSLLGDGRGAFF. The CDR3 DNA is TGTGCCAGCAGTTTATTAGGGGACGGGAGGGGAGCTTTCTTT. This chain links TRBV28 with TRBJ1-1; the D gene is possibly TRBD1 (5 bases). Germline values: CDR1 MDHEN, CDR2 SYDVKM. Trimming took 1 base from V and 10 from J, leaving 16 bases between them. The CDR3 is made up of 14 amino acids.

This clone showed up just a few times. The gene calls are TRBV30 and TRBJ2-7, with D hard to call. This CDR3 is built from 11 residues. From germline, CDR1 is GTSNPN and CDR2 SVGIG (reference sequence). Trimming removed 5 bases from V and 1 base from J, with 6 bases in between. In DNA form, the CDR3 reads TGTGCCTGGGGGCATTCCTACGAGCAGTACTTC. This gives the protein CAWGHSYEQYF.

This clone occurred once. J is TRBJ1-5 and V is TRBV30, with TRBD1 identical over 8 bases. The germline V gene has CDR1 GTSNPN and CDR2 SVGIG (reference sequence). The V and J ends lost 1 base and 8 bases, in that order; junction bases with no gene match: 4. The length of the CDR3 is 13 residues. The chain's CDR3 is CAWSGNRGEPQHF. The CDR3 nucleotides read TGTGCCTGGAGTGGAAACAGGGGGGAGCCCCAGCATTTT.

The CDR3 DNA follows: TGTGCCAGCAGAGGGGACACTGGCTACACCTTC. Translation: CASRGDTGYTF. This chain uses TRBV5-6 with TRBJ1-2; D may be TRBD1 (6 bases). The CDR3 covers 11 residues. Germline-derived CDR1 and CDR2 are SGHDT and YYEEEE. Trimming took off 5 bases at V and 7 bases at J, with 9 bases between the two ends.

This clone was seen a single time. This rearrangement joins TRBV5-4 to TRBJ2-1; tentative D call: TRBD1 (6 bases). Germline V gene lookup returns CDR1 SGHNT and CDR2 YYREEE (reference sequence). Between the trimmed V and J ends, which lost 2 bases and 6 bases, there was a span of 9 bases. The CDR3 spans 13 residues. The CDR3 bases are TGTGCCAGCAGCTTTACAGGGACCAATGAGCAGTTCTTC. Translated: CASSFTGTNEQFF.